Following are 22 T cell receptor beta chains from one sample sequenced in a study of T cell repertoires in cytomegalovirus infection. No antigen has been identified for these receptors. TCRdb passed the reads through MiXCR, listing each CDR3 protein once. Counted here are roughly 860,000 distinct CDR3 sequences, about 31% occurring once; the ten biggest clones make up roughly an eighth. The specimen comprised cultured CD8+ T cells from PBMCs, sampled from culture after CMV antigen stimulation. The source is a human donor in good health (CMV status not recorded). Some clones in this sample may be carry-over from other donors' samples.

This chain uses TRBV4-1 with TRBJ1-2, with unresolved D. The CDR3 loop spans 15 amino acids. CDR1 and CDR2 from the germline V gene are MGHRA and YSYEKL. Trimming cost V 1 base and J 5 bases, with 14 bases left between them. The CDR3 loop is CASSQAPGGEYGYTF. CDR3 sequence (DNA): TGCGCCAGCAGCCAAGCGCCTGGTGGGGAGTATGGCTACACCTTC.

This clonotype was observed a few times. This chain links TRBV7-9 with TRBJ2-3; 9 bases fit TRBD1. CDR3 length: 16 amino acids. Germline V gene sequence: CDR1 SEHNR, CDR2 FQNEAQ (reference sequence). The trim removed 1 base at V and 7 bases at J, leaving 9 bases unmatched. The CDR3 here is CASSLGGTGKAYTQYF. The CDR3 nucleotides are TGTGCCAGCAGCTTAGGAGGGACAGGGAAGGCCTATACGCAGTATTTT.

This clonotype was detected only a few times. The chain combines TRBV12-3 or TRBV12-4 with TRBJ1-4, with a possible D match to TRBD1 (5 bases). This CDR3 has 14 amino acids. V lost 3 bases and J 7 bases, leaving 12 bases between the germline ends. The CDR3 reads CASSLMDIGEKLFF. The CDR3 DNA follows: TGTGCCAGCAGTTTGATGGACATTGGTGAAAAACTGTTTTTT.

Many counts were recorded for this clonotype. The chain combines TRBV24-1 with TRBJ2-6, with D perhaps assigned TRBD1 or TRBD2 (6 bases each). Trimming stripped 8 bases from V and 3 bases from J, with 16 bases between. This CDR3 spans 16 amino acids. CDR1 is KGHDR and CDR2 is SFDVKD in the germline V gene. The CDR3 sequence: CATKRGENGGANVLTF. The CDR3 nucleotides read TGTGCCACCAAAAGGGGGGAGAACGGTGGGGCCAACGTCCTGACTTTC.

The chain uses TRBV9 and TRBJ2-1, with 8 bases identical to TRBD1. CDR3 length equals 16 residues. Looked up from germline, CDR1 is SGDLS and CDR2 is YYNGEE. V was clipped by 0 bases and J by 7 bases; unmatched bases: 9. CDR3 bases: TGTGCCAGCAGCGTAGAAGGGCAGGGGGCTAGGAATGAGCAGTTCTTC. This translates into CASSVEGQGARNEQFF.

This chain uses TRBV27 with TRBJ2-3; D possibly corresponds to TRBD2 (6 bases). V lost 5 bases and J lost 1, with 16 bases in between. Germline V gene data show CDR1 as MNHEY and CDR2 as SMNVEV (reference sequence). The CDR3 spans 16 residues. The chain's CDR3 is CASSLNSGLGTDTQYF. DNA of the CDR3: TGTGCCAGCAGTCTCAATAGCGGCTTGGGCACAGATACGCAGTATTTT.

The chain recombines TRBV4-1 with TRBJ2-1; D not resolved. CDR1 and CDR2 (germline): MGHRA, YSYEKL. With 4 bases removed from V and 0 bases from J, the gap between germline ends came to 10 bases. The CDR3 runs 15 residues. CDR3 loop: CASSLRSNSYNEQFF. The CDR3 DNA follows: TGCGCCAGCAGCCTTCGTTCGAACTCCTACAATGAGCAGTTCTTC.

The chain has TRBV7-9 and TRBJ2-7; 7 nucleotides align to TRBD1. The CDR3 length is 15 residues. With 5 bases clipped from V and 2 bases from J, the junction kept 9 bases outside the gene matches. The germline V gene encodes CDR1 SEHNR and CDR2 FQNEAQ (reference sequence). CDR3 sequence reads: CASSPGQGQTYEQYF. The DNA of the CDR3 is TGTGCCAGCAGCCCAGGGCAGGGACAGACCTACGAGCAGTACTTC.

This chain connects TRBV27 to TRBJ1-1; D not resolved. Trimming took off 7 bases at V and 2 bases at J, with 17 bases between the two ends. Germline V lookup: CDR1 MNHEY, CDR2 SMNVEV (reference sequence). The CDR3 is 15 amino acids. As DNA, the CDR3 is TGTGCCAGCAATCGTCTGGGAGGGATAAACACTGAAGCTTTCTTT. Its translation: CASNRLGGINTEAFF.

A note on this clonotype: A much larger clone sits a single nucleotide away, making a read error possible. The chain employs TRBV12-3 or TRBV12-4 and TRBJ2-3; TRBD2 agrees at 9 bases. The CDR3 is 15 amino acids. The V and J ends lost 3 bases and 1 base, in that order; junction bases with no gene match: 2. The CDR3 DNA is TGTGCCAGCAGTTTGCAGCGGGGGGGCACAGATACGCAGTATTTT. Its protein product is CASSLQRGGTDTQYF.

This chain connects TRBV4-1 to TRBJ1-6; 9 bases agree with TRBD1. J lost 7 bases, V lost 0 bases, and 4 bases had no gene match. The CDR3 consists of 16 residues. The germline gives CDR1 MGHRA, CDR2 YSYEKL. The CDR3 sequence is CASSQEGGTGNSPLHF. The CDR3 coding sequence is TGCGCCAGCAGCCAAGAAGGGGGGACAGGGAATTCACCCCTCCACTTT.

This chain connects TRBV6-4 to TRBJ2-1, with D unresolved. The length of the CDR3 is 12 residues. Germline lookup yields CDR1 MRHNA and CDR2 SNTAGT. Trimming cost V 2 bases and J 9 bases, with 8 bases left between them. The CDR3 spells CASSDGGLEQFF. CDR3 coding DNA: TGTGCCAGCAGTGACGGTGGCCTTGAGCAGTTCTTC.

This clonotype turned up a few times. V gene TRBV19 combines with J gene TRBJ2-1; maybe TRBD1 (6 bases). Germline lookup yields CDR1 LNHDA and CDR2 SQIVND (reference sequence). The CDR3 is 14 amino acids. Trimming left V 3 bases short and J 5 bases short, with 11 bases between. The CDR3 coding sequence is TGTGCCAGTAGTATTATCCCAGGGGACAATGAGCAGTTCTTC. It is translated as CASSIIPGDNEQFF.

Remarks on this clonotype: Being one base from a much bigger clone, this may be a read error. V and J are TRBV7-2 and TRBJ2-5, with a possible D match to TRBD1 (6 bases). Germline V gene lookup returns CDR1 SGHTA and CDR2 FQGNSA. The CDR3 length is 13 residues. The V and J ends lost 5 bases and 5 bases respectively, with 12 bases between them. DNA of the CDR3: TGTGCCAGCAGCCCCGGACAGACGGAGACCCAGTACTTC. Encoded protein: CASSPGQTETQYF.

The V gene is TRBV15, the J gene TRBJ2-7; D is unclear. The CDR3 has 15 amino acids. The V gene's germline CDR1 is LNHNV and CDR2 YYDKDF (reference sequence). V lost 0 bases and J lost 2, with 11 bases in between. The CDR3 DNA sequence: TGTGCCACCAGCAGAGATAGGTCGTCCCCCTACGAGCAGTACGTC. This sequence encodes CATSRDRSSPYEQYV.

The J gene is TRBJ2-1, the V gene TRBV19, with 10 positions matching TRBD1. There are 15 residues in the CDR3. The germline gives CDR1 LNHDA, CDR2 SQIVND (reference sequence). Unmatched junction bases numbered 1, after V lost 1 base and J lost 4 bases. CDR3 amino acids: CASSIGQGAYNEQFF. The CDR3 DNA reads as TGTGCCAGTAGTATAGGACAGGGGGCATACAATGAGCAGTTCTTC.

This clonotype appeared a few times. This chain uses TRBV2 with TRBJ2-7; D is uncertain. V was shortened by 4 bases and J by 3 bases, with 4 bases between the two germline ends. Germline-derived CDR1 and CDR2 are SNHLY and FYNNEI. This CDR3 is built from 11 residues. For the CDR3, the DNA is TGTGCCAGCAGTGCCGACTACGAGCAGTACTTC. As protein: CASSADYEQYF.

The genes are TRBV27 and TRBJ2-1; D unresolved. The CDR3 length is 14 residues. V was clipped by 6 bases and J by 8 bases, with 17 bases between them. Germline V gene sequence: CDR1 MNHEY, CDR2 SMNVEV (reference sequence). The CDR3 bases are TGTGCCAGCAGAATAGCCCTTAGCTTTGATGAGCAGTTCTTC. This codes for CASRIALSFDEQFF.

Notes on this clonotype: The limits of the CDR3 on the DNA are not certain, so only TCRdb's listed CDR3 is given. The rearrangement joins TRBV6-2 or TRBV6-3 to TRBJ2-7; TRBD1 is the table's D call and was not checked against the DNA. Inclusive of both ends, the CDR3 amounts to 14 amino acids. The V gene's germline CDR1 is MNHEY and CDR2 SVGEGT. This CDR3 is CASSTSTGNHEQYV.

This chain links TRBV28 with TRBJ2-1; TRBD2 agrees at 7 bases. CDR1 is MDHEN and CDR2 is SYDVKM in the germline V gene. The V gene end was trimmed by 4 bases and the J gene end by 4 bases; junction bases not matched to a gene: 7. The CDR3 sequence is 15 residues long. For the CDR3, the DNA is TGTGCCAGCAGTTCCCTAGCGGAGAAATACAATGAGCAGTTCTTC. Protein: CASSSLAEKYNEQFF.

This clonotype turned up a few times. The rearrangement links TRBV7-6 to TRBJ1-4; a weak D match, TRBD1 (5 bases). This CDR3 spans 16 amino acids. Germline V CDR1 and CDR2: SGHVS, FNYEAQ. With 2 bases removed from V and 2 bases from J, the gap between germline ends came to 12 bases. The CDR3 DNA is TGTGCCAGCAGCTTATCCGAGGGGACGACTAATGAAAAACTGTTTTTT. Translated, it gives CASSLSEGTTNEKLFF.

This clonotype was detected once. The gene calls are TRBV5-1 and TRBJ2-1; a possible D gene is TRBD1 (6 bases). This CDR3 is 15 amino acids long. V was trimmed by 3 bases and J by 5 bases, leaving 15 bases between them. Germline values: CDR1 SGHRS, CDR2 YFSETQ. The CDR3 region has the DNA TGCGCCAGCAGCTCAGAGCAGGGGAAGGACAATGAGCAGTTCTTC. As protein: CASSSEQGKDNEQFF.